The 23 T cell receptor beta chains below all came from one sample that was sequenced in a study of cytomegalovirus exposure and HLA in healthy donors. The PCR was carried out with 60 Vbeta primers and 13 Jbeta primers. Some clones are missing from TCRdb's copy, which holds only in-frame ones; the method was immunoSEQ multiplex PCR. Found here are about 160,000 clones, approximately 82% of them singletons; the top ten hold 4% to 5.5%. Sequencing input: PBMCs. The receptors were sampled from a male donor in good health and CMV-seronegative.

The V call is TRBV6-1, the J call TRBJ1-4; 9 nucleotides agree with TRBD1. The junction had 4 bases not matched to a gene; V was cut back by 8 bases and J by 6 bases. This CDR3 is 13 amino acids long. In germline, CDR1 is MNHNS, CDR2 SASEGT. CDR3 DNA sequence: TGTGCCAGCGAACGGGACAGGGATGAAAAACTGTTTTTT. Encoded protein: CASERDRDEKLFF.

The genes are TRBV5-1 and TRBJ1-1, with 12 bases that match TRBD1. There are 14 residues in the CDR3. V trimming: 4 bases; J trimming: 7 bases; junction bases outside the gene matches: 5. Germline lookup yields CDR1 SGHRS and CDR2 YFSETQ. The CDR3 loop is CASSLGQGADEAFF. The CDR3 bases are TGCGCCAGCAGCCTGGGACAGGGGGCGGATGAAGCTTTCTTT.

A word on this clone: The junction and the germline gene differ at one end; a read error may be behind it. V gene TRBV7-8 combines with J gene TRBJ2-5, with D perhaps matching TRBD2 (6 bases). The CDR3 contains 10 residues. Looked up from germline, CDR1 is SGHVS and CDR2 is FQNEAQ. CDR3 amino acids: CASSFEGLDF. The CDR3 DNA reads as TGTGCCAGCAGCTTCGAGGGACTCGACTTC.

V is TRBV5-6 and J is TRBJ2-5; 7 nucleotides align to TRBD2. The J call may not be correct, given that the DNA end is closer to TRBJ2-7. The CDR3 loop spans 14 amino acids. Germline CDR1 is SGHDT and CDR2 is YYEEEE. The CDR3 DNA reads as TGTGCCAGCAGCGCGAGGGGCGGGGGCTACGAGCAGTACTTC. It is translated as CASSARGGGYEQYF.

This clone turned up a few times. The gene calls are TRBV4-1 and TRBJ1-5; a possible D gene is TRBD1 (6 bases). V was pared by 4 bases and J by 4 bases, with 11 bases between. From germline, CDR1 is MGHRA and CDR2 YSYEKL. The CDR3 sequence is 14 residues long. CDR3 nucleotide sequence: TGCGCCAGCAGCCCGGACAGACCGAATCAGCCCCAGCATTTT. Encoded protein: CASSPDRPNQPQHF.

The chain employs TRBV6-5 and TRBJ1-5; 7 bases agree with TRBD1. The V and J ends lost 6 bases and 4 bases, in that order; junction bases with no gene match: 9. The germline CDR1 and CDR2 sequences are MNHEY and SVGAGI. The length of the CDR3 is 15 residues. The CDR3: CASRKAQGVNQPQHF. The CDR3 DNA is TGTGCCAGCAGGAAGGCCCAGGGGGTGAATCAGCCCCAGCATTTT.

V gene TRBV27 combines with J gene TRBJ1-6; 10 nucleotides align to TRBD1. This CDR3 spans 15 amino acids. The trim removed 2 bases at V and 8 bases at J, leaving 3 bases unmatched. Germline CDR1 MNHEY, CDR2 SMNVEV (reference sequence). Here the CDR3 DNA reads TGTGCCAGCAGTTTAATAGGGACAGGGGATTCACCCCTCCACTTT. This codes for CASSLIGTGDSPLHF.

The chain combines TRBV4-1 with TRBJ2-1; TRBD2 matches 7 bases. Trimming took 8 bases from V and 11 from J; bases not matched to a gene: 15. Germline V gives CDR1 MGHRA, CDR2 YSYEKL. CDR3 length equals 14 residues. This chain's CDR3 is CASSLTRLAEKQFF. The CDR3 nucleotides read TGCGCCAGCTCTTTGACTCGGCTAGCGGAAAAGCAGTTCTTC.

The V gene is TRBV7-6, the J gene TRBJ1-5; D gene ambiguous. This CDR3 has 16 amino acids. Per the germline V gene, CDR1 is SGHVS and CDR2 is FNYEAQ. V lost 6 bases and J 1 base, leaving 16 bases between the germline ends. As DNA, the CDR3 is TGTGCCAGCAGTAATCACTACCGCGGGAGCAATCAGCCCCAGCATTTT. Translated: CASSNHYRGSNQPQHF.

The CDR3 spells CASSEPYQTGANVLTF. The CDR3 DNA follows: TGTGCCAGCAGCGAACCCTACCAAACTGGGGCCAACGTCCTGACTTTC. The chain links TRBV7-9 to TRBJ2-6; unclear D gene. Germline V lookup: CDR1 SEHNR, CDR2 FQNEAQ (reference sequence). The CDR3 is 16 residues long. Trimming cost V 5 bases and J 2 bases, with 13 bases left between them.

In this sample, this clone turned up a few times. V gene TRBV10-3 combines with J gene TRBJ1-4; D is unresolved. V lost 8 bases and J lost 1, with 11 bases in between. Germline CDR1 is ENHRY and CDR2 is SYGVKD. This CDR3 contains 14 residues. The CDR3 is CAIFSRGTNEKLFF. CDR3 nucleotide sequence: TGTGCCATCTTCTCCCGGGGAACTAATGAAAAACTGTTTTTT.

CDR3 region: CASSSRGAETAQYF. CDR3 sequence (DNA): TGTGCCAGCAGCTCCCGCGGGGCCGAAACGGCCCAGTACTTC. The chain links TRBV5-4 to TRBJ2-5; TRBD2 might be the D (6 bases). V lost 3 bases to trimming and J lost 9 bases, with 18 bases between them. Germline V lookup: CDR1 SGHNT, CDR2 YYREEE (reference sequence). The CDR3 sequence is 14 residues long.

There are a few counts of this clone. V and J are TRBV6-1 and TRBJ1-3; D ambiguous. Deletions cut 8 bases from V and 6 bases from J, with 8 bases between. CDR3 length: 11 amino acids. Germline assignment: CDR1 MNHNS and CDR2 SASEGT. The CDR3 region is CASRLKNTIYF. As DNA, the CDR3 is TGTGCCAGCCGACTTAAAAACACCATATATTTT.

The chain has TRBV7-3 and TRBJ2-7, with D perhaps TRBD2 (5 bases). The V gene's germline CDR1 is SGHTA and CDR2 FQGTGA. V was pared by 0 bases and J by 4 bases, with 13 bases between. The CDR3 sequence is 15 residues long. CDR3 nucleotides: TGTGCCAGCAGCTTAACTGGAGGCCGTGGGTACGAGCAGTACTTC. This gives the protein CASSLTGGRGYEQYF.

A few counts support this clone. The chain employs TRBV7-2 and TRBJ1-1, with a weak D call TRBD1 (6 bases). The CDR3 is 15 amino acids. Trimming removed 5 bases at V and 1 base at J, with 14 bases between. The germline CDR1 and CDR2 sequences are SGHTA and FQGNSA. In DNA, the CDR3 is TGTGCCAGCAGCGCGCAGGGGCTCGCGAACACTGAAGCTTTCTTT. Amino acid sequence: CASSAQGLANTEAFF.

The V call is TRBV28, the J call TRBJ2-1; D unclear. The CDR3 has 12 residues. V shed 5 bases and J shed 10 bases, with 12 bases lying between them. Germline lookup yields CDR1 MDHEN and CDR2 SYDVKM. CDR3 DNA: TGTGCCAGCAGTCCCGACATTAGGGAGCAGTTCTTC. The encoded protein is CASSPDIREQFF. The complete variable domain, with remaining parts taken from reference TRBV28 and TRBJ2-1, reads DVKVTQSSRYLVKRTGEKVFLECVQDMDHENMFWYRQDPGLGLRLIYFSYDVKMKEKGDIPEGYSVSREKKERFSLILESASTNQTSMYLCASSPDIREQFFGPGTRLTVL.

The V and J genes are TRBV6-5 and TRBJ2-7; 11 bases are a match to TRBD1. The CDR3 is 14 amino acids. With V trimmed by 7 bases and J by 2 bases, 4 bases remained unmatched. Germline V CDR1 and CDR2: MNHEY, SVGAGI. CDR3 sequence (DNA): TGTGCCAGCATTAGGGGACAGGGGGCCTACGAGCAGTACTTC. Protein sequence: CASIRGQGAYEQYF.

The J gene is TRBJ2-1, the V gene TRBV7-2; the match to TRBD2 covers 8 bases. V shed 3 bases and J 4 bases; nucleotides not matched to a gene: 8. Germline V gene sequence: CDR1 SGHTA, CDR2 FQGNSA. This CDR3 has 16 residues. This CDR3 is CASSFATSGGYNEQFF. For the CDR3, the DNA is TGTGCCAGCAGCTTCGCCACTAGCGGAGGATACAATGAGCAGTTCTTC.

This rearrangement joins TRBV7-3 to TRBJ2-2, with TRBD2 matching over 8 bases. The CDR3 loop spans 15 amino acids. CDR1 and CDR2 (germline): SGHTA, FQGTGA. J was trimmed by 10 bases and V by 0 bases; bases with no gene match: 7. CDR3 residues: CASSLTLGTSEELFF. CDR3 DNA: TGTGCCAGCAGCTTAACCCTCGGGACTAGTGAGGAGCTGTTTTTT.

The V and J genes are TRBV4-1 and TRBJ2-5, with TRBD1 matching 8 bases. This CDR3 contains 13 residues. J lost 5 bases, V lost 6 bases, and 5 bases had no gene match. Germline loops: CDR1 MGHRA, CDR2 YSYEKL. CDR3 DNA: TGCGCCAGCAGTCCACAGGGGGGTGAGACCCAGTACTTC. Its protein product is CASSPQGGETQYF.

For the CDR3, the DNA is TGTGCCAGCAGTTACTCGGCAGGGTGGAATTCACCCCTCCACTTT. This codes for CASSYSAGWNSPLHF. The rearrangement joins TRBV6-5 to TRBJ1-6, with a possible D match to TRBD1 (5 bases). V was trimmed by 0 bases and J by 7 bases, leaving 10 bases between them. The CDR3 extends over 15 amino acids. The germline gives CDR1 MNHEY, CDR2 SVGAGI.

The V gene is TRBV5-1, the J gene TRBJ2-3; D gene uncertain. The V end was cut by 5 bases, the J end by 0 bases, with 10 bases between. Germline CDR1 reads SGHRS; CDR2 reads YFSETQ. CDR3 length: 14 amino acids. CDR3 region: CASRQALSTDTQYF. For the CDR3, the DNA is TGCGCCAGCAGGCAGGCTCTTAGCACAGATACGCAGTATTTT.

This sequence joins TRBV29-1 and TRBJ2-5; no definite D call. The CDR3 is 11 residues long. V was shortened by 4 bases and J by 3 bases, with 6 bases between the two germline ends. Germline V gives CDR1 SQVTM, CDR2 ANQGSEA. As DNA, the CDR3 is TGCAGCGTTGGGTCAGAAGAGACCCAGTACTTC. It specifies CSVGSEETQYF.